The 21 T cell receptor beta chains presented below share a single source sample, sequenced in a study of T-cell memory formation after mild COVID-19. TCRdb used MiXCR to reprocess the 5' RACE reads, holding one entry per CDR3 protein. The table includes about 430,000 distinct CDR3 sequences, under 20% detected once. Input material: PBMCs or a T cell subset sorted from them (not recorded which). The receptors stem from a man aged 18 to 30 who had mild COVID-19 (a few samples of this study predate the infection). Cell type and time point are not known.

The chain joins TRBV18 to TRBJ2-5; a possible D gene is TRBD2 (7 bases). The CDR3 totals 14 residues. From germline, CDR1 is KGHSH and CDR2 LQKENI. The V gene lost 0 bases and the J gene lost 4 bases, with 9 bases spanning the gap. CDR3 nucleotides: TGTGCCAGCTCACCACCGCGGGGGCGAGAGACCCAGTACTTC. Amino acids: CASSPPRGRETQYF.

This clonotype was counted a few times. V is TRBV20-1 and J is TRBJ1-1; a possible D gene is TRBD1 (6 bases). V lost 3 bases, J lost 5 bases, and 22 bases lay in between. Germline CDR1 is DFQATT and CDR2 is SNEGSKA (reference sequence). This CDR3 is 16 amino acids long. The CDR3 region is CSASTLGGTPGTEAFF. CDR3 coding DNA: TGCAGTGCTAGTACTTTGGGGGGCACCCCAGGGACTGAAGCTTTCTTT.

The table lists this clonotype with many counts. The chain employs TRBV7-6 and TRBJ1-1; D perhaps matches TRBD1 (5 bases). CDR1 and CDR2 from the germline V gene are SGHVS and FNYEAQ. V was pared by 2 bases and J by 1 base, with 11 bases between. The CDR3 contains 15 residues. The CDR3 DNA is TGTGCCAGCAGCTTACCGAGGGGACCGAACACTGAAGCTTTCTTT. It translates to CASSLPRGPNTEAFF. Complete variable domain (other parts from reference TRBV7-6 and TRBJ1-1): GAGVSQSPRYKVTKRGQDVALRCDPISGHVSLYWYRQALGQGPEFLTYFNYEAQQDKSGLPNDRFSAERPEGSISTLTIQRTEQRDSAMYRCASSLPRGPNTEAFFGQGTRLTVV.

The chain is built from TRBV19 and TRBJ1-1; D is undetermined. V lost 1 base and J 4 bases, leaving 22 bases between the germline ends. Germline CDR1 and CDR2: LNHDA and SQIVND (reference sequence). This CDR3 contains 18 residues. The CDR3: CASSIAPIRRTRSTEAFF. As DNA, the CDR3 is TGTGCCAGTAGTATAGCCCCTATAAGACGAACTCGAAGCACTGAAGCTTTCTTT.

The V gene is TRBV4-1, the J gene TRBJ2-7; a possible D gene is TRBD2 (5 bases). The V end was cut by 4 bases, the J end by 3 bases, with 13 bases between. This CDR3 region has 14 residues. Germline values: CDR1 MGHRA, CDR2 YSYEKL. The CDR3 sequence is CASSLRAGVYEQYV. The CDR3 nucleotides are TGCGCCAGCAGCCTCCGGGCCGGGGTCTACGAGCAGTACGTC.

The chain has TRBV7-2 and TRBJ1-3; D uncertain. Germline V gene lookup returns CDR1 SGHTA and CDR2 FQGNSA. Trimming cost V 7 bases and J 1 base, with 11 bases left between them. CDR3 length: 14 residues. The CDR3 bases are TGTGCCAGCAAAACTACTCTTTCTGGAAACACCATATATTTT. Translation: CASKTTLSGNTIYF.

This clonotype was seen only a few times. The rearrangement uses TRBV29-1 and TRBJ2-5; 9 positions agree with TRBD1. This CDR3 has 12 residues. Per the germline V gene, CDR1 is SQVTM and CDR2 is ANQGSEA. J lost 3 bases, V lost 6 bases, and 2 bases had no gene match. CDR3 DNA sequence: TGCAGCGTCCGGGACAGGGAAGAGACCCAGTACTTC. As protein: CSVRDREETQYF.

The genes are TRBV6-5 and TRBJ2-7; maybe TRBD2 (6 bases). CDR1 is MNHEY and CDR2 is SVGAGI in the germline V gene. CDR3 size: 15 residues. V dropped 8 bases and J dropped 0 bases, with 17 bases sitting between them. The CDR3 DNA follows: TGTGCCAGCTCTCCTCGGGACTCGAGCTCCTACGAGCAGTACTTC. Its translation: CASSPRDSSSYEQYF.

The CDR3 DNA follows: TGTGCCAGCAGTTCCCTTTATAGCAATCAGCCCCAGCATTTT. Encoded protein: CASSSLYSNQPQHF. This sequence joins TRBV2 and TRBJ1-5; unclear D gene. Looked up from germline, CDR1 is SNHLY and CDR2 is FYNNEI. V lost 5 bases and J lost 0, with 8 bases in between. The CDR3 is 14 residues long.

The chain joins TRBV7-3 to TRBJ2-1, with no clear D. Per germline, CDR1 SGHTA and CDR2 FQGTGA. The CDR3 length is 13 residues. The ends were cut back, 5 bases at V and 7 bases at J, with 12 bases in the middle. CDR3: CASSADPPNEQFF. CDR3 coding DNA: TGTGCCAGCAGCGCAGACCCCCCTAATGAGCAGTTCTTC.

V gene TRBV4-2 combines with J gene TRBJ1-5, with D tentatively TRBD1 (6 bases). Germline-derived CDR1 and CDR2 are LGHNA and YNFKEQ. V gave up 3 bases and J gave up 4 bases, with 10 bases separating them. CDR3 length: 14 residues. CDR3 coding DNA: TGTGCCAGCAGCCAGCAGGGGCCTAATCAGCCCCAGCATTTT. It specifies CASSQQGPNQPQHF.

This clonotype was seen ten or more times. This sequence joins TRBV3-1 and TRBJ2-2; 8 positions match TRBD1. There are 16 residues in the CDR3. Trimming removed 5 bases from V and 5 bases from J; junction bases left unmatched: 10. Germline V gene sequence: CDR1 LGHDT, CDR2 YNNKEL (reference sequence). CDR3 nucleotide sequence: TGTGCCAGCAGCGACTCTACAGGGGGTTGGACCGGGGAGCTGTTTTTT. Translating gives CASSDSTGGWTGELFF. Variable domain in full (rest from reference TRBV3-1 and TRBJ2-2): DTAVSQTPKYLVTQMGNDKSIKCEQNLGHDTMYWYKQDSKKFLKIMFSYNNKELIINETVPNRFSPKSPDKAHLNLHINSLELGDSAVYFCASSDSTGGWTGELFFGEGSRLTVL.

The chain carries TRBV5-6 and TRBJ1-1, with 7 positions matching TRBD1. Germline CDR1 reads SGHDT; CDR2 reads YYEEEE. J lost 1 base, V lost 3 bases, and 9 bases had no gene match. The CDR3 is made up of 16 amino acids. The CDR3 is CASSWEPGQSNTEAFF. The CDR3 DNA is TGTGCCAGCAGCTGGGAACCGGGACAGTCGAACACTGAAGCTTTCTTT.

V is TRBV7-2 and J is TRBJ2-3, with unresolved D. Germline V CDR1 and CDR2: SGHTA, FQGNSA. CDR3 length equals 15 residues. With 2 bases removed from V and 6 bases from J, the gap between germline ends came to 15 bases. In DNA form, the CDR3 reads TGTGCCAGCAGCTTACTGGTGTCACAGATCGATACGCAGTATTTT. It codes for CASSLLVSQIDTQYF. Based on the CDR3 plus reference TRBV7-2 and TRBJ2-3, the full variable domain is GAGVSQSPSNKVTEKGKDVELRCDPISGHTALYWYRQSLGQGLEFLIYFQGNSAPDKSGLPSDRFSAERTGGSVSTLTIQRTQQEDSAVYLCASSLLVSQIDTQYFGPGTRLTVL.

This sequence joins TRBV4-1 and TRBJ1-4, with TRBD1 identical over 12 bases. Germline V CDR1 and CDR2: MGHRA, YSYEKL. The V segment lost 5 bases and the J segment 8 bases; nucleotides outside the gene matches: 9. This CDR3 region has 16 residues. CDR3 bases: TGCGCCAGCAGCGGGACAGGGGGCGTCCGTAACGAAAAACTGTTTTTT. Its translation: CASSGTGGVRNEKLFF.

V usage is TRBV5-1 and J usage is TRBJ1-1; D gene ambiguous. The germline V and J ends were trimmed by 0 bases and 4 bases, with 10 bases remaining between them. The germline V gene encodes CDR1 SGHRS and CDR2 YFSETQ. There are 14 residues in the CDR3. The CDR3 region is CASSLGELGTEAFF. For the CDR3, the DNA is TGCGCCAGCAGCTTGGGGGAGCTGGGCACTGAAGCTTTCTTT.

J is TRBJ1-5 and V is TRBV7-2; D uncertain. There are 15 residues in the CDR3. Germline loops: CDR1 SGHTA, CDR2 FQGNSA. Between the trimmed V and J ends, which lost 4 bases and 0 bases, there was a span of 10 bases. CDR3 residues: CASSYQGDSNQPQHF. CDR3 nucleotide sequence: TGTGCCAGCAGCTACCAAGGTGATAGCAATCAGCCCCAGCATTTT.

In its sample, this clonotype was seen a few times. The chain is built from TRBV5-1 and TRBJ2-3; D might be TRBD1 (7 bases). From germline, CDR1 is SGHRS and CDR2 YFSETQ. The V end lost 2 bases, the J end lost 2 bases, and 18 bases lay between the germline ends. The CDR3 is made up of 17 amino acids. In DNA, the CDR3 is TGCGCCAGCAGCTTTTTGAGGCGGGACAGACCCACAGATACGCAGTATTTT. Its protein is CASSFLRRDRPTDTQYF.

The gene calls are TRBV4-3 and TRBJ1-2, with 10 bases fitting TRBD1. J was trimmed by 1 base and V by 4 bases; bases with no gene match: 3. The CDR3 is made up of 15 amino acids. Germline assignment: CDR1 LGHNA and CDR2 YSLEER. The CDR3 protein is CASSRGTGVNYGYTF. In nucleotides, the CDR3 is TGCGCCAGCAGCCGGGGGACAGGGGTTAACTATGGCTACACCTTC.

This clonotype has just a few counts. CDR3 amino acids: CSARGTGLGTEAFF. The CDR3 region has the DNA TGCAGTGCTAGAGGTACAGGGTTGGGAACTGAAGCTTTCTTT. The rearrangement links TRBV20-1 to TRBJ1-1, with a possible D match to TRBD1 (6 bases). This CDR3 spans 14 amino acids. Per the germline V gene, CDR1 is DFQATT and CDR2 is SNEGSKA (reference sequence). V was pared by 1 base and J by 5 bases, with 14 bases between.

The chain is built from TRBV7-9 and TRBJ2-7; D not resolved. The CDR3 spans 13 residues. Germline loops: CDR1 SEHNR, CDR2 FQNEAQ (reference sequence). V was cut by 5 bases and J by 0 bases, with 8 bases left in between. The CDR3 DNA reads as TGTGCCAGCAGCCCCCCCAACTCCTACGAGCAGTACGTC. Translating it yields CASSPPNSYEQYV.